This TCR beta chain came from a study of cytomegalovirus exposure and HLA in healthy donors. Points on this clone: Its antigen is still unknown.

PCR involved 60 Vbeta and 13 Jbeta primers. In the original processing: Later, an analysis found about 80 million unique TCR beta chains, and 8.5 million to 14 million of these were shared. Produced via immunoSEQ multiplex PCR; TCRdb's table is partial and in-frame only. V and J calls and clone size follow that table, whereas D and trimming were derived from the DNA. This sample lists about 210,000 clones; its ten largest clones have about 1%. Germline V gene sequence: CDR1 MRHNA, CDR2 SNTAGT. This CDR3 is 17 amino acids long. The V and J ends lost 4 bases and 0 bases, in that order; junction bases with no gene match: 9. The study's findings and limits: The authors excluded some V segments, including TRBV6-2 and TRBV6-3, as indistinguishable.

The rearrangement joins TRBV6-4 to TRBJ1-5; 7 bases are a match to TRBD1. The origin of this receptor is a woman under 40 in good health and CMV-seropositive. Sequencing was performed on PBMCs. This chain's CDR3 is CASSGPQGINSNQPQHF. DNA for the CDR3: TGTGCCAGCAGTGGTCCACAGGGGATAAATAGCAATCAGCCCCAGCATTTT.